The 28 T cell receptor beta chains below were found in one sample sequenced in a study of molecular identifiers for immune sequencing clone quantification. TCRdb analysed the PCR reads with MiXCR anew, one entry per CDR3 protein. This sample has approximately 100,000 distinct CDR3 sequences, with around a third found just once. Sequencing input: naive CD8+ T cells from blood, with Jurkat cell RNA spiked in. Subset described: FACS-sorted CD8+CD4-CCR7+CD45RA+ naive T cells. The receptors were gathered from a human donor in good health. Some libraries in this study had Jurkat cell RNA spiked in.

This clonotype was recorded many times. V and J are TRBV9 and TRBJ2-5; D gene uncertain. The CDR3 is made up of 11 amino acids. CDR1 and CDR2 (germline): SGDLS, YYNGEE. V was pared by 3 bases and J by 3 bases, with 3 bases between. Written as DNA, the CDR3 is TGTGCCAGCAGCGACGAAGAGACCCAGTACTTC. Translating it yields CASSDEETQYF. Together with reference TRBV9 and TRBJ2-5, the CDR3 gives the full variable domain: DSGVTQTPKHLITATGQRVTLRCSPRSGDLSVYWYQQSLDQGLQFLIQYYNGEERAKGNILERFSAQQFPDLHSELNLSSLELGDSALYFCASSDEETQYFGPGTRLLVL.

A word on this clonotype: The final CDR3 position lacks the conserved phenylalanine or tryptophan, pointing to a likely read error. The V call is TRBV20-1, the J call TRBJ2-1; TRBD2 might be the D (6 bases). The V gene's germline CDR1 is DFQATT and CDR2 SNEGSKA (reference sequence). Trimming removed 6 bases at V and 4 bases at J, with 19 bases between. This CDR3 is 15 amino acids long. CDR3 nucleotides: TGCAGTGCACATTCCCGGGAGACCCGATACAATGAGCAGTTCATC. Translating it yields CSAHSRETRYNEQFI.

The chain carries TRBV4-3 and TRBJ2-1; D is perhaps TRBD2 (6 bases). Deletions cut 1 base from V and 7 bases from J, with 26 bases between. The CDR3 sequence is 19 residues long. Germline CDR1 is LGHNA and CDR2 is YSLEER. DNA of the CDR3: TGCGCCAGCAGCCAAGGCCAAGCGGGCCCCTCAGTCGCAGGTAATGAGCAGTTCTTC. It encodes CASSQGQAGPSVAGNEQFF.

The chain is built from TRBV28 and TRBJ2-1, with D perhaps TRBD1 or TRBD2 (5 bases each). Per germline, CDR1 MDHEN and CDR2 SYDVKM. This CDR3 has 14 residues. V lost 8 bases to trimming and J lost 4 bases, with 15 bases between them. CDR3 sequence reads: CASRSGPAYNEQFF. CDR3 sequence (DNA): TGTGCCAGCCGGTCGGGGCCGGCTTACAATGAGCAGTTCTTC.

This clonotype was seen only a few times. A much bigger clone sits one base away, suggesting this may be a read error. The chain has TRBV7-2 and TRBJ2-3; D unclear. The germline gives CDR1 SGHTA, CDR2 FQGNSA. CDR3 length: 15 amino acids. In DNA form, the CDR3 reads TGTGCCAGCAGCTTAGGCCCGGCCGGCACAGATATGCAGTATTTT. This sequence encodes CASSLGPAGTDMQYF.

This clonotype was observed a few times. This chain uses TRBV28 with TRBJ2-1; D is undetermined. The CDR3 consists of 16 residues. V was cut by 5 bases and J by 4 bases, with 18 bases left in between. Germline V CDR1 and CDR2: MDHEN, SYDVKM. CDR3 sequence (DNA): TGTGCCAGCAGTAATCCTCAGGTTCCCAATTACAATGAGCAGTTCTTC. Translating it yields CASSNPQVPNYNEQFF.

About this clonotype itself: A clone one base away is much larger, so this may be a read error. The chain's CDR3 is CASSPRLYYEQYF. The CDR3 DNA reads as TGTGCCAGCAGCCCGAGACTTTACTACGAGCAGTACTTC. This sequence joins TRBV7-6 and TRBJ2-7, with D unresolved. The CDR3 loop spans 13 amino acids. V was clipped by 5 bases and J by 3 bases, with 11 bases between them. Germline loops: CDR1 SGHVS, CDR2 FNYEAQ.

In the case of this clonotype: A single base separates this from a much larger clone, so it may be a read error. V and J are TRBV6-5 and TRBJ1-6, with no clear D. This CDR3 region has 14 residues. From germline, CDR1 is MNHEY and CDR2 SVGAGI. The CDR3 reads CASSYSGDNSPLLF. CDR3 coding DNA: TGTGCCAGCAGTTACTCGGGAGATAATTCACCCCTCCTCTTT.

There are a few counts of this clonotype. The chain recombines TRBV6-2 or TRBV6-3 with TRBJ2-7, with 9 bases identical to TRBD2. The V and J ends lost 6 bases and 0 bases, in that order; junction bases with no gene match: 6. The CDR3 length is 15 residues. The germline gives CDR1 MNHEY, CDR2 SVGEGT. The CDR3 spells CASSLVAGASYEQYF. CDR3 sequence (DNA): TGTGCCAGCAGCCTGGTAGCGGGAGCCTCCTACGAGCAGTACTTC.

This clonotype was detected ten times or more. The chain recombines TRBV29-1 with TRBJ2-2, with a tentative D call TRBD1 (6 bases). Per germline, CDR1 SQVTM and CDR2 ANQGSEA. This CDR3 has 13 amino acids. Trimming took 3 bases from V and 1 from J, leaving 6 bases between them. The DNA of the CDR3 is TGCAGCGTTGAGGGACAGAACACCGGGGAGCTGTTTTTT. Its translation: CSVEGQNTGELFF.

This clonotype was picked up many times. The V gene is TRBV7-2, the J gene TRBJ2-7, with TRBD2 as a possible D gene (6 bases). The germline V gene has CDR1 SGHTA and CDR2 FQGNSA. This CDR3 comprises 14 residues. V lost 1 base and J lost 2, with 9 bases in between. The CDR3 nucleotides read TGTGCCAGCAGCTTAGTGGAGGGCCCCTACGAGCAGTACTTC. Protein sequence: CASSLVEGPYEQYF.

The chain carries TRBV13 and TRBJ2-1; a weak D match, TRBD2 (5 bases). Trimming left V 4 bases short and J 8 bases short, with 12 bases between. Germline V gene lookup returns CDR1 PRHDT and CDR2 FYEKMQ (reference sequence). The CDR3 extends over 13 amino acids. CDR3 residues: CASSSRTFHEQFF. CDR3 bases: TGTGCCAGCAGCTCCCGGACTTTCCATGAGCAGTTCTTC.

Concerning this clonotype itself: Relative to the germline gene, one junction end is altered; a read error may explain this. The chain has TRBV7-9 and TRBJ2-5, with no clear D. The CDR3 length is 13 residues. Looked up from germline, CDR1 is SEHNR and CDR2 is FQNEAQ (reference sequence). DNA for the CDR3: TGTGCCAGCCTGCACACCCCGCAGGAGACCCAGAACTTC. Amino acids: CASLHTPQETQNF.

The chain carries TRBV21-1 and TRBJ1-4. TRBV21-1 is termed a pseudogene. The CDR3 covers 15 residues. CDR3 in amino acids: CASSKNVVDLEKLFF. The CDR3 region has the DNA TGTGCCAGCAGCAAAAATGTGGTGGACCTTGAAAAACTGTTTTTT.

The table lists this clonotype with a few counts. The genes are TRBV24-1 and TRBJ2-1, with D perhaps matching TRBD1 (5 bases). The CDR3 contains 11 residues. The V end lost 9 bases, the J end lost 7 bases, and 9 bases lay between the germline ends. Germline-derived CDR1 and CDR2 are KGHDR and SFDVKD. This CDR3 is CATAQGNEQFF. Written as DNA, the CDR3 is TGTGCCACCGCTCAGGGTAATGAGCAGTTCTTC.

The table lists this clonotype with a few counts. One junction end does not reproduce the germline sequence, and a read error may be involved. The chain carries TRBV5-3 and TRBJ2-7, with D unresolved. TRBV5-3 carries the ORF label, with uncertain function. The CDR3 is 13 residues long. CDR3 region: CASSLWSSYEQYF. CDR3 bases: TGTGCCAGCAGCTTATGGAGCTCCTACGAGCAGTACTTC.

In this sample, this clonotype turned up a few times. The genes are TRBV28 and TRBJ1-5; possibly TRBD1 for D (5 bases). V was trimmed by 6 bases and J by 6 bases, leaving 6 bases between them. The germline gives CDR1 MDHEN, CDR2 SYDVKM. The CDR3 runs to 11 residues. In nucleotides, the CDR3 is TGTGCCAGCAGCCAGGGTCAGCCCCAGCATTTT. This encodes CASSQGQPQHF.

Concerning this clonotype: Germline and junction disagree at one end, which may indicate a read error. V is TRBV28 and J is TRBJ2-7; 8 positions agree with TRBD2. Germline assignment: CDR1 MDHEN and CDR2 SYDVKM. The CDR3 runs 17 residues. The CDR3 reads CASSLAGGAESSSEQYF. CDR3 bases: TGTGCCAGCAGTTTAGCCGGGGGGGCAGAGAGCTCCTCCGAGCAGTACTTC.

The V gene is TRBV3-1, the J gene TRBJ2-5, with D unresolved. V gave up 1 base and J gave up 4 bases, with 16 bases separating them. The CDR3 sequence is 16 residues long. CDR1 LGHDT and CDR2 YNNKEL come from the germline V gene (reference sequence). CDR3: CASSQVGRKGPETQYF. CDR3 sequence (DNA): TGTGCCAGCAGCCAAGTGGGCAGGAAGGGTCCAGAGACCCAGTACTTC.

This clonotype has just a few counts. The gene calls are TRBV7-6 and TRBJ1-1; possibly TRBD1 for D (5 bases). The CDR3 is made up of 15 amino acids. Trimming took off 5 bases at V and 5 bases at J, with 18 bases between the two ends. In germline, CDR1 is SGHVS, CDR2 FNYEAQ. The CDR3 loop reads CASSADTGFGTEAFF. The CDR3 DNA follows: TGTGCCAGCAGCGCCGATACAGGTTTCGGTACTGAAGCTTTCTTT.

This clonotype was found a few times. The rearrangement joins TRBV4-3 to TRBJ2-2, with D maybe TRBD2 (6 bases). CDR1 and CDR2 from the germline V gene are LGHNA and YSLEER. Trimming cost V 0 bases and J 8 bases, with 10 bases left between them. This CDR3 is built from 14 residues. As DNA, the CDR3 is TGCGCCAGCAGCCAAGATCGGCGGGATGGGGAGCTGTTTTTT. Translation: CASSQDRRDGELFF.

This clonotype came up a few times. This rearrangement joins TRBV7-9 to TRBJ2-7; a weak D match, TRBD1 (6 bases). The germline CDR1 and CDR2 sequences are SEHNR and FQNEAQ (reference sequence). V dropped 5 bases and J dropped 1 base, with 21 bases sitting between them. This CDR3 has 17 residues. The CDR3 bases are TGTGCCAGCAGCCCGGCCCCGACGGGACATCGGTCCTACGAGCAGTACTTC. Translating gives CASSPAPTGHRSYEQYF.

In this sample, this clonotype turned up many times. This chain joins TRBV6-5 and TRBJ1-2; D possibly corresponds to TRBD1 (5 bases). V was cut by 2 bases and J by 4 bases, with 8 bases left in between. Germline values: CDR1 MNHEY, CDR2 SVGAGI. The CDR3 is 13 residues long. As DNA, the CDR3 is TGTGCCAGCAGTTACAGTGGGGGCTATGGCTACACCTTC. The encoded protein is CASSYSGGYGYTF.

This rearrangement joins TRBV7-9 to TRBJ2-1; D remains unclear. The germline V and J ends were trimmed by 0 bases and 5 bases, with 8 bases remaining between them. CDR1 is SEHNR, CDR2 FQNEAQ, per germline (reference sequence). The CDR3 is 14 residues long. The CDR3 is CASSLAVSDNEQFF. Written as DNA, the CDR3 is TGTGCCAGCAGCTTAGCGGTATCAGACAATGAGCAGTTCTTC. Variable domain in full (rest from reference TRBV7-9 and TRBJ2-1): DTGVSQNPRHKITKRGQNVTFRCDPISEHNRLYWYRQTLGQGPEFLTYFQNEAQLEKSRLLSDRFSAERPKGSFSTLEIQRTEQGDSAMYLCASSLAVSDNEQFFGPGTRLTVL.

This clonotype has ten or more counts. This sequence joins TRBV7-8 and TRBJ2-1, with 7 bases fitting TRBD1. This CDR3 is built from 15 residues. Germline CDR1 SGHVS, CDR2 FQNEAQ. After removal of 0 bases from V and 6 bases from J, the junction contained 5 bases not matched to a gene. The CDR3 nucleotides read TGTGCCAGCAGCTTAGCGCGAACAGGGGCCAATGAGCAGTTCTTC. Its protein is CASSLARTGANEQFF.

As for this clonotype: This may arise from a read error, as a much more abundant clone is one base away. The chain has TRBV6-2 or TRBV6-3 and TRBJ2-3; no definite D call. The CDR3 consists of 12 residues. V lost 10 bases to trimming and J lost 4 bases, with 12 bases between them. CDR1 is MNHEY and CDR2 is SVGEGT in the germline V gene. For the CDR3, the DNA is TGTGCCACCGAGAGAGCGCCAGATACGCAGTATTTT. It is translated as CATERAPDTQYF.

Comments on this clonotype: A much larger clone lies one base from this, so it may be a read error. J is TRBJ1-5 and V is TRBV29-1; the D is unclear. The CDR3 runs 13 residues. Germline V gene lookup returns CDR1 SQVTM and CDR2 ANQGSEA. V dropped 5 bases and J dropped 0 bases, with 8 bases sitting between them. CDR3 nucleotides: TGCAGCGTTATGGGGTATAGCAATCAGCCCCAGCATTTT. Translating gives CSVMGYSNQPQHF.

The chain uses TRBV6-2 or TRBV6-3 and TRBJ1-1; a possible D gene is TRBD1 (5 bases). Trimming shortened V by 7 bases and J by 5 bases, and 8 bases separated the two germline ends. Germline V gene data show CDR1 as MNHEY and CDR2 as SVGEGT. The CDR3 has 11 residues. CDR3 region: CASKEGTEAFF. The CDR3 DNA is TGTGCCAGCAAGGAGGGGACTGAAGCTTTCTTT.